The next 32 T cell receptor beta chains were all read from a single sample in a study of blood T cells in healthy people across ages. Through a sample-barcoded 5' primer and a J-beta primer mix, a second PCR was run for roughly 7 to 12 cycles. TCRdb analysed the 5' RACE reads with MiXCR anew, one entry per CDR3 protein. Of some 710,000 distinct CDR3 sequences in the sample, 20% to 25% were seen once. The material sequenced was blood. The origin of the receptors is a man aged 65 to 85 in good health.

The V and J genes are TRBV6-5 and TRBJ2-7; 9 bases match TRBD2. Germline CDR1 and CDR2: MNHEY and SVGAGI. The J segment lost 9 bases and the V segment lost 2 bases, leaving 8 bases of the junction unmatched. This CDR3 region has 14 residues. The CDR3 DNA reads TGTGCCAGCAGTTACGGCGATAGCGGGGGAGGGCAGTACTTC. It codes for CASSYGDSGGGQYF.

This clonotype turned up a few times. V gene TRBV6-5 combines with J gene TRBJ2-5; TRBD1 aligns across 8 bases. CDR1 and CDR2 (germline): MNHEY, SVGAGI. The CDR3 runs 14 residues. V shed 3 bases, J shed 4 bases, and the junction held 4 bases outside the gene matches. CDR3 protein: CASSYKGQAETQYF. CDR3 sequence (DNA): TGTGCCAGCAGTTATAAGGGACAGGCAGAGACCCAGTACTTC.

This chain connects TRBV7-8 to TRBJ2-2; 8 bases line up with TRBD2. This CDR3 contains 16 residues. CDR1 and CDR2 (germline): SGHVS, FQNEAQ. Trimming took 6 bases from V and 5 from J; bases not matched to a gene: 11. CDR3 coding DNA: TGTGCCAGCAGACTCATAGCGGGGTTGAGGACCGGGGAGCTGTTTTTT. Its translation is CASRLIAGLRTGELFF.

This clonotype was detected only a few times. The rearrangement links TRBV7-2 to TRBJ1-2; the match to TRBD1 covers 10 bases. The CDR3 runs to 14 residues. Trimming removed 0 bases from V and 8 bases from J; junction bases left unmatched: 3. Germline V gene sequence: CDR1 SGHTA, CDR2 FQGNSA. The CDR3 DNA sequence: TGTGCCAGCAGCTTAGCCGGGACAGGGGAAGGCTACACCTTC. It encodes CASSLAGTGEGYTF.

The chain couples TRBV5-1 to TRBJ2-7, with D tentatively TRBD2 (6 bases). TRBJ2-1 explains the end of the DNA better; the J call may be wrong. The CDR3 contains 17 residues. CDR1 and CDR2 from the germline V gene are SGHRS and YFSETQ. The CDR3 DNA sequence: TGCGCCAGCAGCTGGGGAGGCGAAACCACCTCTTACAATGAGCAGTTCTTC. Its protein is CASSWGGETTSYNEQFF.

This clonotype was seen ten or more times. This chain connects TRBV9 to TRBJ2-5; unclear D gene. CDR1 is SGDLS, CDR2 YYNGEE, per germline. The V end lost 4 bases, the J end lost 5 bases, and 9 bases lay between the germline ends. The CDR3 sequence is 12 residues long. The DNA for the CDR3 is TGTGCCAGCAGCCCGCTCAGGGAGACCCAGTACTTC. It specifies CASSPLRETQYF.

This clonotype came up once. The chain has TRBV5-1 and TRBJ2-3, with D unresolved. The V gene lost 0 bases and the J gene lost 5 bases, with 13 bases spanning the gap. The CDR3 covers 15 residues. Germline V lookup: CDR1 SGHRS, CDR2 YFSETQ. The CDR3 sequence is CASSLGQLVGDTQYF. The CDR3 coding sequence is TGCGCCAGCAGCTTGGGTCAGTTGGTAGGAGATACGCAGTATTTT.

This chain uses TRBV5-1 with TRBJ1-1; perhaps TRBD1 as D (6 bases). The V and J ends lost 0 bases and 6 bases respectively, with 12 bases between them. Germline values: CDR1 SGHRS, CDR2 YFSETQ. The CDR3 totals 14 residues. The CDR3 loop reads CASSLGTGAAEAFF. CDR3 bases: TGCGCCAGCAGCTTGGGGACGGGGGCCGCTGAAGCTTTCTTT.

This chain uses TRBV11-2 with TRBJ2-1; 15 bases are shared with TRBD2. Germline V lookup: CDR1 SGHAT, CDR2 FQNNGV. This CDR3 comprises 18 residues. V lost 3 bases to trimming and J lost 8 bases; unmatched junction nucleotides: 11. The CDR3 spells CASSFSIPGTSGGHEQFF. DNA for the CDR3: TGTGCCAGCAGCTTCTCCATCCCCGGGACTAGCGGGGGGCATGAGCAGTTCTTC.

The V gene is TRBV28, the J gene TRBJ2-3; D unclear. Germline V gene data show CDR1 as MDHEN and CDR2 as SYDVKM. CDR3 length: 16 residues. The germline V and J ends were trimmed by 7 bases and 3 bases, with 20 bases remaining between them. The CDR3 sequence is CASTGSTETRTDTQYF. DNA for the CDR3: TGTGCCAGCACCGGGTCGACCGAAACCCGAACAGATACGCAGTATTTT.

This clonotype was picked up a small number of times. The chain carries TRBV5-1 and TRBJ1-1; a possible D gene is TRBD1 (6 bases). Germline CDR1 reads SGHRS; CDR2 reads YFSETQ. V was shortened by 9 bases and J by 1 base, with 13 bases between the two germline ends. The CDR3 loop spans 13 amino acids. CDR3 nucleotide sequence: TGCGCCACGCGGCAGGGGACGAACACTGAAGCTTTCTTT. Translating gives CATRQGTNTEAFF. Supplemented by reference TRBV5-1 and TRBJ1-1, the full variable domain reads KAGVTQTPRYLIKTRGQQVTLSCSPISGHRSVSWYQQTPGQGLQFLFEYFSETQRNKGNFPGRFSGRQFSNSRSEMNVSTLELGDSALYLCATRQGTNTEAFFGQGTRLTVV.

The V call is TRBV4-1, the J call TRBJ2-7; TRBD2 is a possible D gene (6 bases). The germline V and J ends were trimmed by 0 bases and 3 bases, with 9 bases remaining between them. The germline V gene encodes CDR1 MGHRA and CDR2 YSYEKL. The CDR3 runs to 14 residues. CDR3 bases: TGCGCCAGCAGCCAAGATGTTAGCGGCTACGAGCAGTACTTC. Protein: CASSQDVSGYEQYF.

Of note for this clonotype: This sequence may be a read error, since a much larger clone differs from it by one base. The chain is built from TRBV7-9 and TRBJ1-4; 8 positions match TRBD1. The length of the CDR3 is 15 residues. The germline CDR1 and CDR2 sequences are SEHNR and FQNEAQ (reference sequence). In nucleotides, the CDR3 is TGTGCCAGCAGCTTCCGACAGGGGATAGTCGAAAAACCGTTTTTT. It specifies CASSFRQGIVEKPFF.

The rearrangement joins TRBV11-2 to TRBJ2-3; no clear D. Trimming left V 5 bases short and J 6 bases short, with 12 bases between. This CDR3 spans 13 amino acids. Germline V gene sequence: CDR1 SGHAT, CDR2 FQNNGV. The CDR3 protein is CASSALPRDTQYF. The CDR3 bases are TGTGCCAGCAGCGCCCTACCCCGGGATACGCAGTATTTT. Full variable domain (missing parts from reference TRBV11-2 and TRBJ2-3): EAGVAQSPRYKIIEKRQSVAFWCNPISGHATLYWYQQILGQGPKLLIQFQNNGVVDDSQLPKDRFSAERLKGVDSTLKIQPAKLEDSAVYLCASSALPRDTQYFGPGTRLTVL.

J is TRBJ1-4 and V is TRBV5-1; TRBD1 is a possible D gene (6 bases). CDR3 size: 14 residues. CDR1 is SGHRS, CDR2 YFSETQ, per germline. Trimming pared 0 bases from V and 8 bases from J, leaving 11 bases between. The CDR3: CASSLARTDEKLFF. The CDR3 bases are TGCGCCAGCAGCTTGGCCAGGACAGACGAAAAACTGTTTTTT.

This clonotype was recorded a few times. Germline and junction disagree at one end, which may indicate a read error. V and J are TRBV3-1 and TRBJ2-5; no firm D call. The V gene's germline CDR1 is LGHDT and CDR2 YNNKEL (reference sequence). This CDR3 has 10 residues. The CDR3 reads CASSQQVRDF. The CDR3 DNA is TGTGCCAGCAGCCAACAAGTAAGGGACTTC.

The DNA of the CDR3 is TGCAGTGCTAGAGCTAGAGGCGGGCCGTCTGCCTACAATGAGCAGTTCTTC. This gives the protein CSARARGGPSAYNEQFF. The V gene is TRBV20-1, the J gene TRBJ2-1; maybe TRBD2 (5 bases). Trimming removed 1 base from V and 2 bases from J, with 18 bases in between. The CDR3 is made up of 17 amino acids. The V gene's germline CDR1 is DFQATT and CDR2 SNEGSKA (reference sequence).

The gene calls are TRBV20-1 and TRBJ2-5; 9 bases match TRBD1. Germline V gene data show CDR1 as DFQATT and CDR2 as SNEGSKA (reference sequence). This CDR3 is built from 16 residues. V was clipped by 5 bases and J by 4 bases; unmatched bases: 14. The chain's CDR3 is CSADARTGDFSETQYF. CDR3 nucleotide sequence: TGCAGTGCTGACGCGAGGACAGGGGATTTCTCAGAGACCCAGTACTTC.

This clonotype appeared a few times. The chain recombines TRBV12-3 or TRBV12-4 with TRBJ2-2; the match to TRBD2 covers 11 bases. The CDR3 runs 15 residues. The V gene end was trimmed by 4 bases and the J gene end by 7 bases; junction bases not matched to a gene: 5. The CDR3 spells CASSYSGRAGGELFF. CDR3 sequence (DNA): TGTGCCAGCAGTTATAGCGGGAGGGCCGGCGGGGAGCTGTTTTTT.

The chain carries TRBV20-1 and TRBJ2-3; D may be TRBD2 (5 bases). The V and J ends lost 5 bases and 7 bases respectively, with 19 bases between them. Germline loops: CDR1 DFQATT, CDR2 SNEGSKA (reference sequence). The CDR3 has 14 residues. CDR3 residues: CSASTRVGENTQYF. In nucleotides, the CDR3 is TGCAGTGCTTCTACCCGGGTGGGAGAGAATACGCAGTATTTT.

This clonotype occurred a few times. The chain links TRBV12-3 or TRBV12-4 to TRBJ2-3, with TRBD2 as a possible D gene (5 bases). Trimming removed 5 bases at V and 1 base at J, with 10 bases between. CDR3 length: 14 residues. CDR3 protein: CASSGISGTDTQYF. CDR3 sequence (DNA): TGTGCCAGCAGTGGGATTAGCGGCACAGATACGCAGTATTTT.

The chain combines TRBV4-3 with TRBJ2-7; either TRBD1 or TRBD2 may fit D (6 bases each). The end of the DNA aligns better with TRBJ2-5, so the J call may be wrong. CDR3 length equals 14 residues. The germline gives CDR1 LGHNA, CDR2 YSLEER. The CDR3 DNA reads TGCGCCAGCAGCCAAGATATCGGGGGCGGGACCCAGTACTTC. It yields the protein CASSQDIGGGTQYF.

V and J are TRBV5-1 and TRBJ2-1; TRBD1 is a possible D gene (6 bases). The germline V gene encodes CDR1 SGHRS and CDR2 YFSETQ. This CDR3 region has 17 residues. V gave up 4 bases and J gave up 9 bases, with 26 bases separating them. CDR3 in amino acids: CASSPPLWGRPLGEQFF. CDR3 bases: TGCGCCAGCAGCCCCCCCCTTTGGGGGCGCCCCCTTGGTGAGCAGTTCTTC.

The rearrangement uses TRBV12-3 or TRBV12-4 and TRBJ2-2; weak D call: TRBD2 (6 bases). This CDR3 is 13 amino acids long. Trimming removed 6 bases from V and 6 bases from J, with 11 bases in between. This CDR3 reads CASREGSSGELFF. The CDR3 DNA reads as TGTGCCAGCAGGGAGGGTTCTTCCGGGGAGCTGTTTTTT.

This clonotype showed up just a few times. The chain couples TRBV7-7 to TRBJ2-7; a possible D gene is TRBD1 (5 bases). Germline CDR1 SSHAT, CDR2 FNYEAQ (reference sequence). The CDR3 is 14 residues long. The ends were cut back, 5 bases at V and 4 bases at J, with 15 bases in the middle. The CDR3 protein is CASSQSWGSYEQYV. The DNA of the CDR3 is TGTGCCAGCAGCCAATCTTGGGGCTCGTACGAGCAGTACGTC.

In its sample, this clonotype was seen a few times. The CDR3 is CASSLARGSADTQYF. CDR3 coding DNA: TGTGCCAGCAGTTTAGCCAGGGGGAGTGCAGATACGCAGTATTTT. V usage is TRBV28 and J usage is TRBJ2-3; the match to TRBD1 covers 7 bases. The V gene end was trimmed by 2 bases and the J gene end by 4 bases; junction bases not matched to a gene: 6. The germline V gene encodes CDR1 MDHEN and CDR2 SYDVKM. This CDR3 region has 15 residues.

The chain employs TRBV12-3 or TRBV12-4 and TRBJ2-3, with D perhaps TRBD1 (5 bases). This CDR3 has 16 amino acids. The V end was cut by 4 bases, the J end by 2 bases, with 16 bases between. CDR3 coding DNA: TGTGCCAGCAGTTCTCTCGCAGGGATGAACACAGATACGCAGTATTTT. Protein sequence: CASSSLAGMNTDTQYF.

This clonotype was seen a few times. The chain joins TRBV20-1 to TRBJ2-5; possible D gene TRBD2, 6 bases. From germline, CDR1 is DFQATT and CDR2 SNEGSKA (reference sequence). V gave up 0 bases and J gave up 1 base, with 12 bases separating them. The CDR3 contains 15 residues. The DNA for the CDR3 is TGCAGTGCTAGAGACGGACTACGGTCCCAAGAGACCCAGTACTTC. This gives the protein CSARDGLRSQETQYF.

In regard to this clonotype: The junction departs from germline at one end; a sequencing error may be responsible. J is TRBJ1-2 and V is TRBV7-2, with D perhaps matching TRBD1 (6 bases). The CDR3 length is 15 residues. Germline loops: CDR1 SGHTA, CDR2 FQGNSA. The CDR3: CAISLDRNPSYGYTF. For the CDR3, the DNA is TGTGCCATCAGCCTAGACAGGAACCCCTCCTATGGCTACACCTTC.

CDR3 amino acids: CASSQSGTGDGTDTQYF. The CDR3 DNA reads as TGCGCCAGCAGCCAGTCCGGGACAGGGGATGGCACAGATACGCAGTATTTT. The chain uses TRBV4-3 and TRBJ2-3; 10 positions agree with TRBD1. After removal of 3 bases from V and 1 base from J, the junction contained 7 bases not matched to a gene. This CDR3 is built from 17 residues. Germline values: CDR1 LGHNA, CDR2 YSLEER.

With respect to this clonotype: The CDR3 end shows no conserved phenylalanine or tryptophan, and so a read error is likely. The V call is TRBV12-3 or TRBV12-4, the J call TRBJ2-3, with D perhaps TRBD2 (6 bases). The CDR3 has 15 amino acids. V was trimmed by 3 bases and J by 0 bases, leaving 10 bases between them. The CDR3 is CASSLGGTSTDTQYS. CDR3 DNA: TGTGCCAGCAGTTTGGGGGGAACTAGCACAGATACGCAGTATTCC.

With respect to this clonotype: The junction shows a germline mismatch at one end, possibly a read error. The gene calls are TRBV6-6 and TRBJ1-2; D remains ambiguous. Germline CDR1 and CDR2: MNHNY and SVGAGI (reference sequence). The CDR3 covers 13 residues. This CDR3 reads CASSWATDYGYPF. CDR3 nucleotide sequence: TGTGCCAGCAGTTGGGCCACTGACTACGGCTACCCCTTC.